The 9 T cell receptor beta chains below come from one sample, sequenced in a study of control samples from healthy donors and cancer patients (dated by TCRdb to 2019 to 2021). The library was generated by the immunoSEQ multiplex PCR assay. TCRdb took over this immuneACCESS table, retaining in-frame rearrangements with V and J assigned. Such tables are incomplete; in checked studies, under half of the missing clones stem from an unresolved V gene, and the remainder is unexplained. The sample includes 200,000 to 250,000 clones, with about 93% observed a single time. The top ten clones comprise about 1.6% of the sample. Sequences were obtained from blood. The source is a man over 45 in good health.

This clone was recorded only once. The CDR3 is CASSLNRINTGELFF. The CDR3 region has the DNA TGTGCCAGCAGCTTGAATCGGATTAACACCGGGGAGCTGTTTTTT. The chain uses TRBV5-4 and TRBJ2-2, with no clear D. The V end was cut by 1 base, the J end by 2 bases, with 9 bases between. CDR1 is SGHNT, CDR2 YYREEE, per germline (reference sequence). The CDR3 is made up of 15 amino acids.

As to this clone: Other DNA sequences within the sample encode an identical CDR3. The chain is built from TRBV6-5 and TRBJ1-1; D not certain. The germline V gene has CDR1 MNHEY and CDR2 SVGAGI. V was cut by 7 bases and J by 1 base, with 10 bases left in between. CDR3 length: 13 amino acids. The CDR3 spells CASTSPGNTEAFF. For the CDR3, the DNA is TGTGCCAGCACCTCCCCGGGGAACACTGAAGCTTTCTTT.

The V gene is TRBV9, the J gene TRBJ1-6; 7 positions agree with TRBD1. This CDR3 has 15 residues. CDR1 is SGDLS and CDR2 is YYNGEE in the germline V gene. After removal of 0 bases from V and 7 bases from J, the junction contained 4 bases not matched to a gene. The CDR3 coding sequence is TGTGCCAGCAGCGTAGGGGGACAGCCCAATTCACCCCTCCACTTT. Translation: CASSVGGQPNSPLHF.

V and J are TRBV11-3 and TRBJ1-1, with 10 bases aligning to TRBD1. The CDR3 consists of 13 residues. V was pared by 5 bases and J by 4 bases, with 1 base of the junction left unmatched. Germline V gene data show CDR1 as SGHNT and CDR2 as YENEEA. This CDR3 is CASSRDRGTEAFF. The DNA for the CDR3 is TGTGCCAGCAGCCGGGACAGGGGCACTGAAGCTTTCTTT.

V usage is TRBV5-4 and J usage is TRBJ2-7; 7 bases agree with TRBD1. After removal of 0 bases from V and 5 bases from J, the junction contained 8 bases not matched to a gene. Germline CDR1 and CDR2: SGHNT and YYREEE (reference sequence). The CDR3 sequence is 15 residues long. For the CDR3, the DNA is TGTGCCAGCAGCTTGGGTCAGGGGGTCGGCGACGAGCAGTACTTC. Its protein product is CASSLGQGVGDEQYF.

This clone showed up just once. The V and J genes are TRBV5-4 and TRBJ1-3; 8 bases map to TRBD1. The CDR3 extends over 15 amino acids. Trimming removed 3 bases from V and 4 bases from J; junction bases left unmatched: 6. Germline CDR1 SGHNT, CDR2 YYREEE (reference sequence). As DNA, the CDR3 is TGTGCCAGCAGCTCATACAGGGGGACCGGAAACACCATATATTTT. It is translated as CASSSYRGTGNTIYF.

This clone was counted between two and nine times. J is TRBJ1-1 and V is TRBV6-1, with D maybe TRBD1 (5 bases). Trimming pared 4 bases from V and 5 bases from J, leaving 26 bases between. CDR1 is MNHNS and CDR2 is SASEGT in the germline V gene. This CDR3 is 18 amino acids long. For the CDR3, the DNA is TGTGCCAGCAGTGCAGACGGGGGGAGGTGGAGGAGTCGTACTGAAGCTTTCTTT. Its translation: CASSADGGRWRSRTEAFF.

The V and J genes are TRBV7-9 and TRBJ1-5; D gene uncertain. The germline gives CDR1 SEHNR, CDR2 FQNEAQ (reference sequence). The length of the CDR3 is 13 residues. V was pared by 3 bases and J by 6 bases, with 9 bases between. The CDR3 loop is CASSFPDGQPQHF. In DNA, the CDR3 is TGTGCCAGCAGCTTCCCCGACGGTCAGCCCCAGCATTTT. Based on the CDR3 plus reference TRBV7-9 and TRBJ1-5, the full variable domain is DTGVSQNPRHKITKRGQNVTFRCDPISEHNRLYWYRQTLGQGPEFLTYFQNEAQLEKSRLLSDRFSAERPKGSFSTLEIQRTEQGDSAMYLCASSFPDGQPQHFGDGTRLSIL.

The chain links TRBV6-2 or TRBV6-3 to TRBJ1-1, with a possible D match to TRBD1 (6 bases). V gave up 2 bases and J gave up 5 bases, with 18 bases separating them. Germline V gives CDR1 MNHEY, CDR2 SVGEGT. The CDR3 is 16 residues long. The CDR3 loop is CASSYKTGGAGTEAFF. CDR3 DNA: TGTGCCAGCAGTTACAAGACAGGTGGAGCGGGGACTGAAGCTTTCTTT.